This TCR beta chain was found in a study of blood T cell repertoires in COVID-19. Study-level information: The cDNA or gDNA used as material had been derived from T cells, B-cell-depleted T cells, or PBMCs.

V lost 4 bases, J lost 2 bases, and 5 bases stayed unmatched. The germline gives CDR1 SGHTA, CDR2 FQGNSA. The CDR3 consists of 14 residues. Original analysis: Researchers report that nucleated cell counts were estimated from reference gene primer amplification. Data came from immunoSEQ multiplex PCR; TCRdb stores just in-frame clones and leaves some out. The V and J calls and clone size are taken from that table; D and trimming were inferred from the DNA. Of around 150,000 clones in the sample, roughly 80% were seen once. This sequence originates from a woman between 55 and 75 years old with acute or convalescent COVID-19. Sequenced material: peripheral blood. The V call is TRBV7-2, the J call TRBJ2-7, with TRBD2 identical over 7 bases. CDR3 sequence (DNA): TGTGCCAGCAGCTCGGGGACTACTACCTACGAGCAGTACTTC. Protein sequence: CASSSGTTTYEQYF.